The entry below describes one T cell receptor beta chain. This entry is derived from a study of control samples from healthy donors and cancer patients. Produced via immunoSEQ multiplex PCR; TCRdb's table is partial and in-frame only. The sample has some 76,000 clones; around nine tenths are singletons. The V end lost 0 bases, the J end lost 1 base, and 7 bases lay between the germline ends. The germline V gene has CDR1 MNHEY and CDR2 SVGAGI. The CDR3 is made up of 15 amino acids. The chain joins TRBV6-5 to TRBJ2-4; D uncertain. The sequence was obtained from a man aged 60 to 69 with lung cancer. Sample: PBMCs. The CDR3 nucleotides are TGTGCCAGCAGTTACTCCCCGGCGGCCAAAAACATTCAGTACTTC. This sequence encodes CASSYSPAAKNIQYF.